These T cell receptor beta chains were read from a single sample in a study of blood T cell repertoires in COVID-19. This table comes from immunoSEQ multiplex PCR, and its TCRdb copy is limited to in-frame clones, with some not included. The sample carries 150,000 to 200,000 clones, 86% recorded once. The sample taken for sequencing was peripheral blood. The receptors shown here come from a man aged 70 or older with active or convalescent COVID-19. Each CDR3 is given with its conserved first and last residue. The order of the fields is J gene, clone size, V gene, D gene, CDR3 DNA, CDR3 protein. A D gene is named only where the DNA matches it firmly. The listing skips clone size in some rows; elsewhere it reads once, few, many or a size class.

TRBJ1-1,NA,TRBV4-3,NA,TGCGCCAGCAGCCAAACAACCCTCACTGAAGCTTTCTTT,CASSQTTLTEAFF
TRBJ1-4,NA,TRBV2,TRBD1,TGTGCCAGCTGGAGGACAGGGGCAACTGAAAAACTGTTTTTT,CASWRTGATEKLFF
TRBJ2-1,NA,TRBV5-1,TRBD2,TGCGCCAGCAGCTTGGAACTAGCGGGATCGTACAATGAGCAGTTCTTC,CASSLELAGSYNEQFF
TRBJ1-6,NA,TRBV11-2,TRBD1,TGTGCCAGCAGGGACAGGAGAGCCTATAATTCACCCCTCCACTTT,CASRDRRAYNSPLHF
TRBJ2-3,NA,TRBV5-4,TRBD1,TGTGCCAGCAGCTTGGCGACAGGGGGCACAGATACGCAGTATTTT,CASSLATGGTDTQYF
TRBJ1-1,NA,TRBV7-2,NA,TGTGCCAGCAGCTTGGCGGGGGGCAACACTGAAGCTTTCTTT,CASSLAGGNTEAFF
TRBJ1-2,NA,TRBV4-3,NA,TGCGCCAGCAGCCACGACCCGACAGATTATGGCTACACCTTC,CASSHDPTDYGYTF
TRBJ1-1,NA,TRBV7-6,NA,TGTGCCAGCAGCTTAGGCGGGGGAAACACTGAAGCTTTCTTT,CASSLGGGNTEAFF
TRBJ1-2,NA,TRBV5-5,NA,TGTGCCAGCAGCTTGGTGCAGAACTATGGCTACACCTTC,CASSLVQNYGYTF
TRBJ2-5,NA,TRBV5-1,NA,TGCGCCAGCAGCTTGGGGGACACGTACCAAGAGACCCAGTACTTC,CASSLGDTYQETQYF
TRBJ1-1,NA,TRBV5-6,NA,TGTGCCAGCAGTAGGGACTTGAACACTGAAGCTTTCTTT,CASSRDLNTEAFF
TRBJ2-2,NA,TRBV27,NA,TGTGCCAGCAGTTTCCTATCCCCCACGGGTCCCTTGGCCGGGGAGCTGTTTTTT,CASSFLSPTGPLAGELFF
TRBJ2-7,NA,TRBV9,TRBD2,TGTGCCAGCAGCGTAGGTCCTAGCGGGAGGGCCAGCGAGCAGTACTTC,CASSVGPSGRASEQYF
TRBJ1-6,once,TRBV5-4,TRBD1,TGTGCCAGCAGCTCTGGAGGACAGGTTGGATCACCCCTCCACTTT,CASSSGGQVGSPLHF
TRBJ2-7,NA,TRBV29-1,NA,TGCAGCGCCGGGTCAGGGAATTTGGAGCAGTACTTC,CSAGSGNLEQYF
TRBJ2-7,NA,TRBV6-5,TRBD1,TGTGCCACCTCAACAGGGGGCCAGCGCGGCTACGAGCAGTACTTC,CATSTGGQRGYEQYF
TRBJ1-2,NA,TRBV7-2,TRBD1,TGTGCCAGCAGCTTAGCATTGACCCGGGACAGGGGTTATGGCTACACCTTC,CASSLALTRDRGYGYTF
TRBJ1-2,NA,TRBV3-1/TRBV3-2,TRBD1,TGTGCCAGCAGCCGTCGCGAGGGACAGGGAATCTATGGCTACACCTTC,CASSRREGQGIYGYTF
TRBJ1-5,NA,TRBV12-5,NA,TGTGCTAGTGGGAATCAGGGGCATCAGCCCCAGCATTTT,CASGNQGHQPQHF
TRBJ2-3,NA,TRBV19,NA,TGTGCCAGTAGTATAGTGGGGGGAAGGACAGATACGCAGTATTTT,CASSIVGGRTDTQYF
TRBJ1-1,NA,TRBV7-6,TRBD1,TGTGCCAGCAGCTTAGCCGCTCAGGGGGACACTGAAGCTTTCTTT,CASSLAAQGDTEAFF
TRBJ1-6,NA,TRBV9,NA,TGTGCCAGCAGCCAAAGGGCAGGGTGGGATTCACCCCTCCACTTT,CASSQRAGWDSPLHF
TRBJ1-1,NA,TRBV11-3,NA,TGTGCCAGCAGCTTTACAGGCACGAACACTGAAGCTTTCTTT,CASSFTGTNTEAFF
TRBJ1-5,NA,TRBV15,TRBD1,TGTGCCACCAGCAGAGTGCGGACAGGGGGCAATCAGCCCCAGCATTTT,CATSRVRTGGNQPQHF
TRBJ1-1,once,TRBV7-9,NA,TGTGCCAGCAGCTTAGTGGGCCTTGGGAACACTGAAGCTTTCTTT,CASSLVGLGNTEAFF
TRBJ2-3,NA,TRBV18,NA,TGTGCCAGCTCACCACGGGGTAGCGGACGCACAGATACGCAGTATTTT,CASSPRGSGRTDTQYF
TRBJ2-5,NA,TRBV28,TRBD2,TGTGCCAGCAGTTCCGGACTAGCGGGCCTTGAGACCCAGTACTTC,CASSSGLAGLETQYF
TRBJ2-3,NA,TRBV5-1,TRBD2,TGCGCCAGCAGCTCGGGGGGGCTCACAGATACGCAGTATTTT,CASSSGGLTDTQYF
TRBJ2-5,few,TRBV10-3,NA,TGTGCCATCAGTGAGTCAGTCAGCCAAGAGACCCAGTACTTC,CAISESVSQETQYF
TRBJ2-1,NA,TRBV2,TRBD2,TGTGCCAGCAGTGATTCCGCGGGAGGGGTAAATGAGCAGTTCTTC,CASSDSAGGVNEQFF
TRBJ2-5,many,TRBV19,TRBD1,TGTGCCAGTAGGCCGCAGGGACAGGGATCCTATGGGACCCAGTACTTC,CASRPQGQGSYGTQYF
TRBJ2-7,NA,TRBV7-8,TRBD2,TGTGCCAGCAGCTTATCCAGGGGGACTAGCGGGAGGGTCGAGCAGTACTTC,CASSLSRGTSGRVEQYF
TRBJ2-5,NA,TRBV6-5,NA,TGTGCCAGCAGTTACGGCGGGAAACAAGAGACCCAGTACTTC,CASSYGGKQETQYF
TRBJ2-3,NA,TRBV7-2,NA,TGTGCCAGCAGCTATACAGAGACAGATACGCAGTATTTT,CASSYTETDTQYF
TRBJ1-5,NA,TRBV5-1,NA,TGCGCCAGCAGCTTAGGAATGGGGGGAAATCAGCCCCAGCATTTT,CASSLGMGGNQPQHF
TRBJ2-5,NA,TRBV20-1,TRBD1,TGCAGTGCCGACAGGGAGAACCAGTACTTC,CSADRENQYF
TRBJ2-5,NA,TRBV5-1,TRBD2,TGCGCCAGCAGCTTCCAGACTAGCGGGGGACGGACCCAGTACTTC,CASSFQTSGGRTQYF
TRBJ1-1,NA,TRBV18,NA,TGTGCCAGCGCCGCAATTGGGCCCTTGGGGAACACTGAAGCTTTCTTT,CASAAIGPLGNTEAFF